This TCR beta chain derives from a study of tumor-infiltrating lymphocytes in oesophageal squamous cell carcinoma. Germline V gene data show CDR1 as MNHNS and CDR2 as SASEGT. The CDR3 sequence is 16 residues long. After removal of 3 bases from V and 3 bases from J, the junction contained 6 bases not matched to a gene. By share of the sample, this clonotype is medium-sized. One entry per CDR3 protein results from TCRdb running MiXCR on the PCR reads. The repertoire holds about 14,000 distinct CDR3 sequences, with approximately 51% as singletons. The clonotype originates from a male donor with esophageal squamous cell carcinoma. The sample consisted of blood. This chain connects TRBV6-1 to TRBJ2-3; 10 bases fit TRBD2. The CDR3 nucleotides are TGTGCCAGCAGTGAGCTACTAGCGGGAAGGACAGATACGCAGTATTTT. Amino acid sequence: CASSELLAGRTDTQYF.